This TCR beta chain was recovered during a study of blood T cells in healthy people across ages. The second PCR ran about 6 to 11 cycles with a sample-barcoded 5' primer and J-beta primers. TCRdb fed the 5' RACE reads into MiXCR, producing one record per CDR3 protein. The sample contains about 930,000 distinct CDR3 sequences, 25% to 35% of which appear only once. This CDR3 is built from 14 residues. CDR1 and CDR2 (germline): ENHRY, SYGVKD. After removal of 5 bases from V and 5 bases from J, the junction contained 2 bases not matched to a gene. These data also featured in a second study, about T cells of mothers and their children.

The sequenced material came from blood. The rearrangement joins TRBV10-3 to TRBJ2-2; 10 bases are a match to TRBD2. This TCR derives from a woman aged 40-49 years in good health. CDR3 DNA sequence: TGTGCCATCAGTAGCGGGGGGGCTACCGGGGAGCTGTTTTTT. It codes for CAISSGGATGELFF.